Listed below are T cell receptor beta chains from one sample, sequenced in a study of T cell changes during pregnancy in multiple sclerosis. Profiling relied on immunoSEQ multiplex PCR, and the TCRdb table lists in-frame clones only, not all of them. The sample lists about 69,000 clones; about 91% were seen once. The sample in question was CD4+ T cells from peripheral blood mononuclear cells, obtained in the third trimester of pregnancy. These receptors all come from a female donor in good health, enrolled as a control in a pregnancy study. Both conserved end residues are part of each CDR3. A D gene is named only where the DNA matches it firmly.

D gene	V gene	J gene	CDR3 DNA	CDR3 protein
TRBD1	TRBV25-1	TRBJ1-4	TGTGCCAGCAGTGAATTGGGGGTGGGACAGGGACGACTGTTTTTT	CASSELGVGQGRLFF
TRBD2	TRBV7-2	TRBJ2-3	TGTGCCAGCAGCTTAGAGCTAGCGGGGAAAGATACGCAGTATTTT	CASSLELAGKDTQYF
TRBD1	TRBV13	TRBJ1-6	TGTGCCAGCAGTGTCGGGGCAGGGGGCTTTGGTTCACCCCTCCACTTT	CASSVGAGGFGSPLHF
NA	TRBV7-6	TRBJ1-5	TGTGCCAGCAGCTTAGGCAGCGGGGGAGGTCAGCCCCAGCATTTT	CASSLGSGGGQPQHF
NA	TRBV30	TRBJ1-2	TGTGCCTGGATTCCGGGGTCATCCTCCGGCTACACCTTC	CAWIPGSSSGYTF
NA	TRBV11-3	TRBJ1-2	TGTGCCAGCAGCACGTCTGACAGAAACTATGGCTACACCTTC	CASSTSDRNYGYTF
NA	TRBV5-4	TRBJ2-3	TGTGCCAGCAGCGCCCAGGGGAAGCGCACAGATACGCAGTATTTT	CASSAQGKRTDTQYF
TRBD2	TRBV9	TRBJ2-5	TGTGCCAGCAGCGTTGAAATAGCGGGGCCGGAGACCCAGTACTTC	CASSVEIAGPETQYF
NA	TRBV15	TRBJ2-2	TGTGCCACCAGCAGAGGGACAACAGCCGGGGAGCTGTTTTTT	CATSRGTTAGELFF
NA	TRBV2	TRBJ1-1	TGTGCCAGCAGTGCCAGGGAAGGGGGCACTGAAGCTTTCTTT	CASSAREGGTEAFF
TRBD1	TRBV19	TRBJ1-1	TGTGCCAGTAACGCGGTAAGGACAGGGGCTGAAGCTTTCTTT	CASNAVRTGAEAFF
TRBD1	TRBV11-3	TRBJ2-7	TGTGCCAGCAGCTCCGCAGGGGGCTGGTACGAGCAGTACTTC	CASSSAGGWYEQYF